Listed below are T cell receptor beta chains from one sample, sequenced in a study of blood T cells in healthy people across ages. TCRdb re-analysed the 5' RACE reads in MiXCR, keeping a single row per CDR3 protein. The table includes roughly 700,000 distinct CDR3 sequences, around half detected once. The source material was blood. The receptors here all came from an older woman in good health. Both conserved end residues are part of each CDR3. The D gene is left open where the match is weak. Rows give clone size only sometimes, using once, few, many, or a class for an expanded clone.

D gene: .; clone size: .; V gene: TRBV20-1; J gene: TRBJ1-4; CDR3 protein: CSATIPLGTNEKLFF; CDR3 DNA: TGCAGTGCTACTATCCCACTGGGAACTAATGAAAAACTGTTTTTT
D gene: TRBD2; clone size: .; V gene: TRBV4-1; J gene: TRBJ2-3; CDR3 protein: CASSGTSATDTQYF; CDR3 DNA: TGCGCCAGCAGCGGGACTAGCGCGACAGATACGCAGTATTTT
D gene: TRBD1; clone size: many; V gene: TRBV5-1; J gene: TRBJ2-7; CDR3 protein: CASSTGQGTTYEQYF; CDR3 DNA: TGCGCCAGCAGCACGGGACAGGGAACGACCTACGAGCAGTACTTC
D gene: TRBD1; clone size: many; V gene: TRBV5-1; J gene: TRBJ2-7; CDR3 protein: CASSSTGGAYEQYF; CDR3 DNA: TGCGCCAGCAGCTCGACAGGGGGGGCCTACGAGCAGTACTTC
D gene: TRBD2; clone size: .; V gene: TRBV2; J gene: TRBJ2-5; CDR3 protein: CASRNSAGAETQYF; CDR3 DNA: TGTGCCAGCAGGAATTCGGCGGGAGCGGAGACCCAGTACTTC
D gene: TRBD2; clone size: few; V gene: TRBV4-3; J gene: TRBJ2-1; CDR3 protein: CASSQGLAGGDYNEQFF; CDR3 DNA: TGCGCCAGCAGCCAGGGACTAGCGGGAGGGGATTACAATGAGCAGTTCTTC
D gene: .; clone size: few; V gene: TRBV29-1; J gene: TRBJ2-1; CDR3 protein: CSVVGSPGQRTDEQFF; CDR3 DNA: TGCAGCGTTGTAGGTTCACCGGGACAACGGACGGATGAGCAGTTCTTC
D gene: .; clone size: .; V gene: TRBV21-1; J gene: TRBJ2-1; CDR3 protein: CASSKAGLAGGKSCDEQFF; CDR3 DNA: TGTGCCAGCAGCAAAGCGGGACTAGCGGGAGGGAAGTCCTGCGATGAGCAGTTCTTC
D gene: TRBD2; clone size: .; V gene: TRBV9; J gene: TRBJ2-2; CDR3 protein: CASSVEASGRNTGGELFF; CDR3 DNA: TGTGCCAGCAGCGTAGAGGCTAGCGGGAGGAATACCGGCGGGGAGCTGTTTTTT
D gene: TRBD1; clone size: few; V gene: TRBV20-1; J gene: TRBJ2-5; CDR3 protein: CSASGQFQETQYF; CDR3 DNA: TGCAGTGCATCGGGACAGTTCCAAGAGACCCAGTACTTC
D gene: .; clone size: few; V gene: TRBV11-2; J gene: TRBJ2-3; CDR3 protein: CASTTSSGRSTDTQYF; CDR3 DNA: TGTGCCAGCACTACATCCTCGGGGCGGAGCACAGATACGCAGTATTTT
D gene: .; clone size: .; V gene: TRBV18; J gene: TRBJ2-7; CDR3 protein: CASSRSGVGNEQYF; CDR3 DNA: TGTGCCAGCTCACGAAGTGGGGTAGGGAATGAGCAGTACTTC
D gene: .; clone size: once; V gene: TRBV29-1; J gene: TRBJ1-1; CDR3 protein: CSVVGGPGTETFF; CDR3 DNA: TGCAGCGTTGTGGGGGGGCCTGGGACTGAAACTTTCTTT
D gene: .; clone size: .; V gene: TRBV7-7; J gene: TRBJ2-2; CDR3 protein: CASSLAGSGELFF; CDR3 DNA: TGTGCCAGCAGCTTAGCAGGGTCTGGGGAGCTGTTTTTT
D gene: .; clone size: .; V gene: TRBV20-1; J gene: TRBJ1-2; CDR3 protein: CSARESTNYGYTF; CDR3 DNA: TGCAGTGCTAGAGAATCCACTAACTATGGCTACACCTTC
D gene: .; clone size: .; V gene: TRBV7-6; J gene: TRBJ2-1; CDR3 protein: CASSPQLGYEQFF; CDR3 DNA: TGTGCCAGCAGCCCACAACTAGGATATGAGCAGTTCTTC
D gene: .; clone size: .; V gene: TRBV15; J gene: TRBJ2-3; CDR3 protein: CATSSGQGLTDTQYF; CDR3 DNA: TGTGCCACCAGCAGCGGTCAGGGCCTCACAGATACGCAGTATTTT
D gene: TRBD1; clone size: .; V gene: TRBV28; J gene: TRBJ2-2; CDR3 protein: CASSSAGTGGTGELFF; CDR3 DNA: TGTGCCAGCAGTTCCGCCGGGACAGGGGGCACCGGGGAGCTGTTTTTT
D gene: .; clone size: .; V gene: TRBV7-2; J gene: TRBJ1-1; CDR3 protein: CASSFSGGQNTEAFF; CDR3 DNA: TGTGCCAGCAGCTTTTCCGGGGGGCAGAACACTGAAGCTTTCTTT
D gene: TRBD2; clone size: .; V gene: TRBV29-1; J gene: TRBJ2-7; CDR3 protein: CSAPGRTKRETLYF; CDR3 DNA: TGCAGCGCCCCCGGGCGCACTAAGCGGGAGACCCTGTACTTC
D gene: .; clone size: once; V gene: TRBV5-5; J gene: TRBJ2-1; CDR3 protein: CVSRPRGGASYNEQFF; CDR3 DNA: TGCGTCAGCAGGCCGCGTGGGGGGGCCTCCTACAATGAGCAGTTCTTC
D gene: .; clone size: .; V gene: TRBV2; J gene: TRBJ1-2; CDR3 protein: CASSEPGNYGYTF; CDR3 DNA: TGTGCCAGCAGTGAGCCTGGAAACTATGGCTACACCTTC
D gene: .; clone size: .; V gene: TRBV4-3; J gene: TRBJ2-5; CDR3 protein: CASSQVGSGLEETQYF; CDR3 DNA: TGCGCCAGCAGCCAAGTTGGGTCTGGGCTAGAAGAGACCCAGTACTTC
D gene: TRBD1; clone size: .; V gene: TRBV29-1; J gene: TRBJ1-6; CDR3 protein: CSVRTGDNSPLHF; CDR3 DNA: TGCAGCGTTCGGACAGGGGATAATTCACCCCTCCACTTT
D gene: TRBD1; clone size: once; V gene: TRBV7-9; J gene: TRBJ1-1; CDR3 protein: CASSLVTGGSEAFF; CDR3 DNA: TGTGCCAGCAGCTTAGTTACAGGGGGCAGTGAAGCTTTCTTT
D gene: .; clone size: few; V gene: TRBV29-1; J gene: TRBJ2-7; CDR3 protein: CSVESGPSYEQYF; CDR3 DNA: TGCAGCGTTGAAAGCGGGCCCTCCTACGAGCAGTACTTC
D gene: TRBD1; clone size: .; V gene: TRBV12-3/TRBV12-4; J gene: TRBJ2-5; CDR3 protein: CASSPGGLYQETQYF; CDR3 DNA: TGTGCCAGCAGTCCAGGGGGCTTGTACCAAGAGACCCAGTACTTC
D gene: .; clone size: .; V gene: TRBV20-1; J gene: TRBJ2-7; CDR3 protein: CSARAPLTHEQYF; CDR3 DNA: TGCAGTGCTAGAGCCCCTTTGACCCACGAGCAGTACTTC
D gene: .; clone size: once; V gene: TRBV2; J gene: TRBJ2-7; CDR3 protein: CASLRAGAGEQYF; CDR3 DNA: TGTGCCAGCTTAAGGGCAGGGGCAGGCGAGCAGTACTTC
D gene: .; clone size: many; V gene: TRBV7-9; J gene: TRBJ2-7; CDR3 protein: CASSGGLEQYF; CDR3 DNA: TGTGCCAGCAGCGGCGGTCTGGAGCAGTACTTC
D gene: .; clone size: .; V gene: TRBV7-2; J gene: TRBJ2-3; CDR3 protein: CASSFTLRRSTDTQYF; CDR3 DNA: TGTGCCAGCAGCTTCACGCTCCGACGGTCCACAGATACGCAGTATTTT
D gene: .; clone size: .; V gene: TRBV29-1; J gene: TRBJ2-7; CDR3 protein: CSGGTDYYEQYF; CDR3 DNA: TGCAGTGGGGGGACGGACTACTACGAGCAGTACTTC
D gene: .; clone size: .; V gene: TRBV2; J gene: TRBJ2-5; CDR3 protein: CVSSARETQYF; CDR3 DNA: TGTGTCAGCAGTGCAAGGGAGACCCAGTACTTC
D gene: TRBD1; clone size: .; V gene: TRBV28; J gene: TRBJ1-5; CDR3 protein: CASRSGTGGNQPQHF; CDR3 DNA: TGTGCCAGCAGATCCGGGACAGGGGGCAATCAGCCCCAGCATTTT
D gene: .; clone size: once; V gene: TRBV6-2/TRBV6-3; J gene: TRBJ1-2; CDR3 protein: CASSRNDRFGYGYTF; CDR3 DNA: TGTGCCAGCAGTCGCAACGACAGGTTCGGCTATGGCTACACCTTC
D gene: .; clone size: .; V gene: TRBV7-9; J gene: TRBJ1-2; CDR3 protein: CASSWEDGGRRNGYTF; CDR3 DNA: TGTGCCAGCAGCTGGGAGGACGGAGGAAGGAGAAATGGCTACACCTTC
D gene: .; clone size: many; V gene: TRBV7-2; J gene: TRBJ1-6; CDR3 protein: CASSLAGRGGNSPLHF; CDR3 DNA: TGTGCCAGCAGCTTAGCCGGCAGGGGCGGCAATTCACCCCTCCACTTT
D gene: TRBD1; clone size: .; V gene: TRBV6-2/TRBV6-3; J gene: TRBJ1-2; CDR3 protein: CASSRQGLYTF; CDR3 DNA: TGTGCCAGCAGTCGACAGGGTCTCTACACCTTC
D gene: TRBD2; clone size: .; V gene: TRBV27; J gene: TRBJ2-7; CDR3 protein: CASSFGTSPNYEQYF; CDR3 DNA: TGTGCCAGCAGTTTCGGGACTAGTCCGAACTACGAGCAGTACTTC
D gene: TRBD1; clone size: .; V gene: TRBV10-3; J gene: TRBJ1-1; CDR3 protein: CAMARTGQNTEAFF; CDR3 DNA: TGTGCCATGGCCCGGACAGGCCAGAACACTGAAGCTTTCTTT
D gene: .; clone size: .; V gene: TRBV20-1; J gene: TRBJ1-2; CDR3 protein: CSARDEKSVAGYTF; CDR3 DNA: TGCAGTGCTAGAGATGAGAAGTCCGTAGCTGGCTACACCTTC
D gene: TRBD1; clone size: .; V gene: TRBV2; J gene: TRBJ1-2; CDR3 protein: CASSEGTGSYGYTF; CDR3 DNA: TGTGCCAGCAGTGAAGGGACAGGGTCCTATGGCTACACCTTC
D gene: .; clone size: many; V gene: TRBV29-1; J gene: TRBJ2-5; CDR3 protein: CSVADGQETQYF; CDR3 DNA: TGCAGCGTTGCGGACGGCCAAGAGACCCAGTACTTC
D gene: .; clone size: .; V gene: TRBV12-3/TRBV12-4; J gene: TRBJ2-3; CDR3 protein: CASSISRTDTQYF; CDR3 DNA: TGTGCCAGCAGTATATCTAGGACAGATACGCAGTATTTT
D gene: .; clone size: once; V gene: TRBV6-5; J gene: TRBJ2-7; CDR3 protein: CASSYRQDRSYEQYF; CDR3 DNA: TGTGCCAGCAGTTACCGACAGGACCGCTCCTACGAGCAGTACTTC
D gene: .; clone size: .; V gene: TRBV6-1; J gene: TRBJ2-3; CDR3 protein: CASRDFGTERDTQYF; CDR3 DNA: TGTGCCAGCAGAGATTTCGGGACTGAGAGAGATACGCAGTATTTT
D gene: .; clone size: many; V gene: TRBV7-2; J gene: TRBJ2-5; CDR3 protein: CASSERETQYF; CDR3 DNA: TGTGCCAGCAGCGAAAGGGAGACCCAGTACTTC
D gene: .; clone size: many; V gene: TRBV7-2; J gene: TRBJ2-3; CDR3 protein: CASSSLGYTQYF; CDR3 DNA: TGTGCCAGCAGCTCGTTGGGATATACGCAGTATTTT
D gene: TRBD2; clone size: many; V gene: TRBV5-1; J gene: TRBJ2-7; CDR3 protein: CASTSGSSDEQYF; CDR3 DNA: TGCGCCAGCACTAGCGGGAGTAGCGACGAGCAGTACTTC
D gene: TRBD2; clone size: .; V gene: TRBV20-1; J gene: TRBJ2-7; CDR3 protein: CSARDSLAGGLYGQYF; CDR3 DNA: TGCAGTGCTAGAGATAGCCTAGCGGGAGGTCTTTACGGGCAGTACTTC
D gene: TRBD1; clone size: .; V gene: TRBV29-1; J gene: TRBJ2-7; CDR3 protein: CSVTGTETSSYEQYF; CDR3 DNA: TGCAGCGTTACCGGGACAGAGACAAGCTCCTACGAGCAGTACTTC
D gene: TRBD2; clone size: .; V gene: TRBV20-1; J gene: TRBJ2-7; CDR3 protein: CSVPSGSYEQYF; CDR3 DNA: TGCAGTGTTCCTAGCGGTTCCTACGAGCAGTACTTC
D gene: TRBD2; clone size: .; V gene: TRBV20-1; J gene: TRBJ2-7; CDR3 protein: CSASKTSGRSFEQYF; CDR3 DNA: TGCAGTGCTAGCAAGACTAGCGGGAGATCTTTCGAGCAGTACTTC
D gene: TRBD2; clone size: .; V gene: TRBV20-1; J gene: TRBJ2-7; CDR3 protein: CSARALAGKTDEQYF; CDR3 DNA: TGCAGTGCTAGAGCATTAGCGGGAAAGACGGACGAGCAGTACTTC
D gene: .; clone size: many; V gene: TRBV7-8; J gene: TRBJ2-5; CDR3 protein: CASSVEEGAPRYF; CDR3 DNA: TGTGCCAGCAGCGTAGAGGAGGGGGCGCCTCGGTACTTC
D gene: TRBD2; clone size: .; V gene: TRBV5-1; J gene: TRBJ2-5; CDR3 protein: CASIPGLATHQETQYF; CDR3 DNA: TGCGCCAGCATACCCGGACTAGCGACCCACCAAGAGACCCAGTACTTC
D gene: .; clone size: many; V gene: TRBV28; J gene: TRBJ2-5; CDR3 protein: CASSLIGAGETQYF; CDR3 DNA: TGTGCCAGCAGTCTAATAGGGGCGGGAGAGACCCAGTACTTC
D gene: TRBD1; clone size: .; V gene: TRBV29-1; J gene: TRBJ2-5; CDR3 protein: CSVERYPTGTIQETQYF; CDR3 DNA: TGCAGCGTTGAAAGGTATCCGACAGGGACAATCCAAGAGACCCAGTACTTC
D gene: TRBD1; clone size: .; V gene: TRBV5-6; J gene: TRBJ2-7; CDR3 protein: CASGFSLRQGFHEQYF; CDR3 DNA: TGTGCCAGCGGCTTTTCTTTGAGACAGGGGTTCCACGAGCAGTACTTC